This TCR beta chain was sequenced during a study of T-cell memory formation after mild COVID-19. Study context: TCR clusters were mostly donor specific.

The authors produced TCR alpha and TCR beta cDNA libraries with sample barcodes and UMIs by 5'RACE using constant-segment primers. Each CDR3 protein is one row after TCRdb ran MiXCR on the 5' RACE reads. The data contain around 310,000 distinct CDR3 sequences, roughly an eighth of them singletons. This clonotype was recorded at least ten times. Trimming cost V 0 bases and J 0 bases, with 6 bases left between them. The length of the CDR3 is 15 residues. Germline-derived CDR1 and CDR2 are SGHRS and YFSETQ. Sequenced sample: PBMCs or a T cell subset sorted from them (not recorded which). V gene TRBV5-1 combines with J gene TRBJ2-2; D unresolved. The clonotype was recovered from a man younger than 35 who had mild COVID-19 (a few samples of this study predate the infection). Cell type and time point are not known. The CDR3 region is CASSLGVTNTGELFF. The CDR3 bases are TGCGCCAGCAGCTTGGGGGTCACGAACACCGGGGAGCTGTTTTTT.